This entry lists 20 T cell receptor beta chains sequenced from one sample in a study of PD-1 blockade in classical Hodgkin lymphoma. All patients experienced relapse after autologous stem cell transplantation, and brentuximab vedotin exposure was variable. TCRdb keeps only in-frame clones here, not all; method: immunoSEQ multiplex PCR. The sample consists of tens of thousands of clones, roughly 80% of them appearing once. The sequenced sample was peripheral blood mononuclear cells (PBMCs), obtained at baseline. The receptors were gathered from a human donor with classical Hodgkin lymphoma.

The chain joins TRBV30 to TRBJ1-2; perhaps TRBD1 as D (5 bases). Germline assignment: CDR1 GTSNPN and CDR2 SVGIG (reference sequence). The ends were cut back, 4 bases at V and 4 bases at J, with 16 bases in the middle. The CDR3 has 14 amino acids. Here the CDR3 reads CAWIPGLGAYGYTF. The CDR3 nucleotides read TGTGCCTGGATACCGGGACTTGGGGCCTATGGCTACACCTTC. The whole variable domain, remainder taken from reference TRBV30 and TRBJ1-2, is SQTIHQWPATLVQPVGSPLSLECTVEGTSNPNLYWYRQAAGRGLQLLFYSVGIGQISSEVPQNLSASRPQDRQFILSSKKLLLSDSGFYLCAWIPGLGAYGYTFGSGTRLTVV.

The chain couples TRBV7-9 to TRBJ2-5; maybe TRBD1 (6 bases). The germline V and J ends were trimmed by 2 bases and 4 bases, with 11 bases remaining between them. This CDR3 comprises 14 residues. Germline V CDR1 and CDR2: SEHNR, FQNEAQ (reference sequence). CDR3 residues: CASSLRQGSETQYF. DNA of the CDR3: TGTGCCAGCAGCTTACGTCAGGGGTCAGAGACCCAGTACTTC.

The chain couples TRBV27 to TRBJ2-2; D may be TRBD2 (7 bases). Germline V gene lookup returns CDR1 MNHEY and CDR2 SMNVEV (reference sequence). Trimming cost V 0 bases and J 2 bases, with 13 bases left between them. The CDR3 extends over 17 amino acids. CDR3 nucleotide sequence: TGTGCCAGCAGTTTATCGAAGGGGGGGCTCAACACCGGGGAGCTGTTTTTT. Its translation is CASSLSKGGLNTGELFF.

The gene calls are TRBV7-2 and TRBJ1-1; D not resolved. V was shortened by 8 bases and J by 4 bases, with 20 bases between the two germline ends. Germline lookup yields CDR1 SGHTA and CDR2 FQGNSA. This CDR3 spans 15 amino acids. CDR3 protein: CASRRESSLGTEAFF. Written as DNA, the CDR3 is TGTGCCAGCCGAAGGGAATCAAGTTTAGGCACTGAAGCTTTCTTT.

The chain combines TRBV2 with TRBJ1-1; D ambiguous. CDR3 length: 14 residues. V lost 6 bases to trimming and J lost 1 base, with 12 bases between them. Per the germline V gene, CDR1 is SNHLY and CDR2 is FYNNEI. Written as DNA, the CDR3 is TGTGCCAGCAGGGCCGGGAACGGGAACACTGAAGCTTTCTTT. Translation gives CASRAGNGNTEAFF. The full variable domain, in which reference TRBV2 and TRBJ1-1 provide the parts outside the CDR3, is EPEVTQTPSHQVTQMGQEVILRCVPISNHLYFYWYRQILGQKVEFLVSFYNNEISEKSEIFDDQFSVERPDGSNFTLKIRSTKLEDSAMYFCASRAGNGNTEAFFGQGTRLTVV.

The V call is TRBV29-1, the J call TRBJ1-4; TRBD1 matches 7 bases. The CDR3 has 13 amino acids. The germline V gene encodes CDR1 SQVTM and CDR2 ANQGSEA. J gave up 5 bases and V 5 bases, and 5 bases lay outside the gene matches. CDR3 nucleotide sequence: TGCAGCGTTCAGGGACAGAGGAATGAAAAACTGTTTTTT. Protein sequence: CSVQGQRNEKLFF. Using reference TRBV29-1 and TRBJ1-4 for the parts outside the CDR3, the full variable domain is SAVISQKPSRDICQRGTSLTIQCQVDSQVTMMFWYRQQPGQSLTLIATANQGSEATYESGFVIDKFPISRPNLTFSTLTVSNMSPEDSSIYLCSVQGQRNEKLFFGSGTQLSVL.

The sample holds a few counts of this clone. The chain employs TRBV7-2 and TRBJ1-1; D gene uncertain. The germline V gene has CDR1 SGHTA and CDR2 FQGNSA. The CDR3 is made up of 13 amino acids. V was trimmed by 5 bases and J by 0 bases, leaving 7 bases between them. The CDR3 sequence is CASSAGVNTEAFF. CDR3 coding DNA: TGTGCCAGCAGCGCGGGAGTGAACACTGAAGCTTTCTTT.

The J gene is TRBJ2-5, the V gene TRBV5-1, with D perhaps matching TRBD2 (7 bases). This CDR3 is 16 amino acids long. The germline V and J ends were trimmed by 5 bases and 1 base, with 18 bases remaining between them. Germline loops: CDR1 SGHRS, CDR2 YFSETQ. CDR3 DNA sequence: TGCGCCAGCAGGCCGGGGGCGGGAGTTCTCCAAGAGACCCAGTACTTC. Translation gives CASRPGAGVLQETQYF.

The chain has TRBV6-6 and TRBJ2-7; no firm D call. With 10 bases removed from V and 1 base from J, the gap between germline ends came to 11 bases. Per germline, CDR1 MNHNY and CDR2 SVGAGI (reference sequence). This CDR3 has 12 amino acids. The CDR3 sequence: CATTDSSYEQYV. The CDR3 region has the DNA TGTGCCACCACAGATTCATCCTACGAGCAGTACGTC.

The chain carries TRBV11-3 and TRBJ2-7; 10 bases are a match to TRBD1. The trim removed 2 bases at V and 3 bases at J, leaving 4 bases unmatched. This CDR3 has 15 amino acids. Germline assignment: CDR1 SGHNT and CDR2 YENEEA. The CDR3 loop reads CASSLRRDRGYEQYF. The CDR3 DNA is TGTGCCAGCAGCTTAAGGAGGGACAGGGGCTACGAGCAGTACTTC.

The chain has TRBV6-1 and TRBJ2-1, with D perhaps matching TRBD2 (5 bases). The CDR3 has 13 residues. V was cut by 4 bases and J by 4 bases, with 8 bases left in between. Germline V gene data show CDR1 as MNHNS and CDR2 as SASEGT. The DNA for the CDR3 is TGTGCCAGCAGTGTAACTAGTTACAATGAGCAGTTCTTC. Translated: CASSVTSYNEQFF.

The V gene is TRBV7-9, the J gene TRBJ1-1; no clear D gene. V dropped 5 bases and J dropped 1 base, with 14 bases sitting between them. Germline CDR1 SEHNR, CDR2 FQNEAQ (reference sequence). This CDR3 is 15 amino acids long. CDR3 coding DNA: TGTGCCAGCAGCCTCCTCCCCGCAAAGAACACTGAAGCTTTCTTT. Its protein is CASSLLPAKNTEAFF.

The rearrangement uses TRBV6-1 and TRBJ2-7; TRBD2 aligns across 11 bases. The CDR3 length is 14 residues. V shed 2 bases, J shed 3 bases, and the junction held 0 bases outside the gene matches. CDR1 MNHNS and CDR2 SASEGT come from the germline V gene. The CDR3 nucleotides read TGTGCCAGCAGTGAAACTAGCGGGAGCTACGAGCAGTACGTC. Translating it yields CASSETSGSYEQYV.

A single count supports this clone. The rearrangement uses TRBV18 and TRBJ2-5; TRBD2 might be the D (6 bases). The CDR3 is 16 residues long. Looked up from germline, CDR1 is KGHSH and CDR2 is LQKENI. Trimming removed 4 bases from V and 1 base from J, with 16 bases in between. CDR3 in amino acids: CASSLMSASAQETQYF. In nucleotides, the CDR3 is TGTGCCAGCTCACTCATGTCCGCTAGCGCCCAAGAGACCCAGTACTTC.

The chain carries TRBV6-5 and TRBJ2-3, with D perhaps TRBD1 or TRBD2 (5 bases each). V was trimmed by 6 bases and J by 2 bases, leaving 15 bases between them. This CDR3 spans 15 amino acids. Germline V CDR1 and CDR2: MNHEY, SVGAGI. The CDR3 sequence: CASRGTDDYTDTQYF. DNA of the CDR3: TGTGCCAGCAGAGGGACCGACGATTACACAGATACGCAGTATTTT.

This clone was counted once. The chain employs TRBV19 and TRBJ1-4; D is ambiguous. The CDR3 consists of 13 residues. CDR1 is LNHDA and CDR2 is SQIVND in the germline V gene (reference sequence). V was cut by 6 bases and J by 7 bases, with 12 bases left in between. Here the CDR3 reads CASSREGGEKLFF. Written as DNA, the CDR3 is TGTGCCAGTAGCAGAGAGGGCGGTGAAAAACTGTTTTTT.

This clone appeared a few times. This chain uses TRBV7-2 with TRBJ1-3, with D perhaps matching TRBD1 (5 bases). The V gene lost 5 bases and the J gene lost 2 bases, with 19 bases spanning the gap. Germline CDR1 reads SGHTA; CDR2 reads FQGNSA. The CDR3 is 17 amino acids. The CDR3 loop reads CASSRQGMMEAGNTIYF. The DNA of the CDR3 is TGTGCCAGCAGCCGCCAGGGAATGATGGAGGCTGGAAACACCATATATTTT.

This chain links TRBV5-1 with TRBJ2-7; 9 nucleotides align to TRBD2. Per the germline V gene, CDR1 is SGHRS and CDR2 is YFSETQ. This CDR3 is built from 14 residues. Trimming at V came to 6 bases and at J to 6 bases, leaving 10 bases not matched to a gene. The CDR3 reads CASKLGLADLEQYF. The CDR3, as DNA: TGCGCCAGCAAGTTGGGACTAGCTGATCTCGAGCAGTACTTC.

The chain uses TRBV5-6 and TRBJ1-5; 8 bases map to TRBD1. CDR1 is SGHDT and CDR2 is YYEEEE in the germline V gene. The CDR3 length is 15 residues. V lost 2 bases and J lost 3; bases outside the gene matches: 4. The CDR3 sequence: CASSLLTGVNQPQHF. The CDR3 DNA reads TGTGCCAGCAGCTTACTGACAGGGGTCAATCAGCCCCAGCATTTT.

The chain joins TRBV5-1 to TRBJ1-4; 7 bases map to TRBD1. V gave up 0 bases and J gave up 8 bases; unmatched junction bases: 22. Germline V gene lookup returns CDR1 SGHRS and CDR2 YFSETQ. This CDR3 has 20 residues. The CDR3 DNA follows: TGCGCCAGCAGCTTGGCCGGGGGTGACCCAAAAAAAGGGGGCCGGGAAAAACTGTTTTTT. It encodes CASSLAGGDPKKGGREKLFF.